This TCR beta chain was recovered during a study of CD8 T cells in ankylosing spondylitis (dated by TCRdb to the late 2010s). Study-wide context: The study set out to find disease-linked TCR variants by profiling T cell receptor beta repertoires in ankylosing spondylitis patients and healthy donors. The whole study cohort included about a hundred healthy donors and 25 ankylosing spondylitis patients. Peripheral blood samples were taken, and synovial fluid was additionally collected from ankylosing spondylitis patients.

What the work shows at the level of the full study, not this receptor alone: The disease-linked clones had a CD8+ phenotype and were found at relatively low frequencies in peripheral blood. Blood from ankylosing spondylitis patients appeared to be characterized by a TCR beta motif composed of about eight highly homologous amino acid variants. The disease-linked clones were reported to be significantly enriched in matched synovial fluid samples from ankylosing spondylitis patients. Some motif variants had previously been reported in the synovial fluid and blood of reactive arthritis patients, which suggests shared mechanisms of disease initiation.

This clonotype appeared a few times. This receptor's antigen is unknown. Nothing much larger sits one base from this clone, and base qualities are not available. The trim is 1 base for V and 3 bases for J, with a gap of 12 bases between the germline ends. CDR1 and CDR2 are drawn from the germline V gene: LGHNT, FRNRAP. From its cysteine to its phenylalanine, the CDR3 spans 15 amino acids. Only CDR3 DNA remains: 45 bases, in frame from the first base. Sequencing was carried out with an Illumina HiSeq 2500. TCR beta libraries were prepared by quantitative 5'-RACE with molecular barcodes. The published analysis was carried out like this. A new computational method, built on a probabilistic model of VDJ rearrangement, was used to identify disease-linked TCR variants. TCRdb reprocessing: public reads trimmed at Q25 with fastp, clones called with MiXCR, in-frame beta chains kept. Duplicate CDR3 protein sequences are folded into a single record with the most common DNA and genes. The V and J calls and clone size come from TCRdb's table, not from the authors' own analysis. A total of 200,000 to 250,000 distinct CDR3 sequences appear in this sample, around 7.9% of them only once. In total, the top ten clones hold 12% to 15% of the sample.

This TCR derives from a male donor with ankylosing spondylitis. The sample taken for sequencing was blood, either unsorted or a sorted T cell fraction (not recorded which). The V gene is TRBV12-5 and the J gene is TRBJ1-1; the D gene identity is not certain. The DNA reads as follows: TGTGCTAGTGGTTTGGGCCCCCCAGGATACACTGAAGCTTTCTTT. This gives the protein CASGLGPPGYTEAFF.